The T cell receptor beta chain under discussion was sequenced for a study of metastatic and nonmetastatic thyroid tumors (TCRdb year 2020). About the full investigation: The researchers compared repertoires between peripheral blood samples and tumor or nodule tissue samples from patients with malignant or benign thyroid disease. What the study reported, not specific to this receptor: In both blood and tumor samples, malignant tumors were reported to have significantly higher TCR beta diversity than benign nodules.

The germline ends are 13 bases apart after V is trimmed by 4 bases and J by 4 bases. The germline V gene (reference sequence) yields SEHNR for CDR1 and FQNEAQ for CDR2. The CDR3 runs 14 amino acids, cysteine and phenylalanine included. Only CDR3 DNA remains: 42 bases, in frame from the first base. This clone appeared many times. No cognate antigen has been identified for it. No much larger clone exists at a distance of one base, and base qualities are not known. Other DNA sequences within the sample encode an identical CDR3. To prepare the library, PCR was applied. TCRdb records Illumina HiSeq 4000 as the sequencer. High-throughput sequencing was used to profile the CDR3 region of the TCR beta-chain in every patient. The published analysis was carried out like this. A classifier to discriminate distant-metastatic papillary thyroid cancer patients was built from CDR3 differences across clinicopathological groups. To measure repertoire diversity the researchers used the Shannon index, while the Morisita-Horn index served to gauge how similar the tumor and blood repertoires were. The public sequencing data were trimmed at Q25 with fastp and processed into clonotypes with MiXCR by TCRdb, which kept only in-frame beta chains. What appears here as the V and J calls and clone size reflects TCRdb's work, not the paper's. This sample is represented by around 17,000 clones; more than 10% of them were singletons. The top ten constitute approximately 30% of the sample.

No treatment had been received by any patient before thyroid surgery. The study retrospectively analysed patient clinical samples collected from the early 2010s to the late 2010s using T-cell receptor beta sequencing. The TCR comes from a female donor with papillary thyroid cancer or a benign thyroid nodule (not recorded which). Some clones in this sample may be carry-over from other donors' samples. The sample consisted of blood. The sequence is built from TRBV7-9 and TRBJ1-1; the D segment could be TRBD1, given 6 matching bases. The CDR3 here reads CASSSRTGITEAFF. The base sequence is TGTGCCAGCAGCTCCAGAACAGGGATCACTGAAGCTTTCTTT.